This T cell receptor (beta chain) was documented in a study of graft-versus-host responses after intestinal transplantation. At the level of the study: As for transplant type, recipients had multivisceral, liver-intestinal, or isolated intestinal grafts.

The table came from immunoSEQ multiplex PCR; TCRdb's copy has only in-frame clones and leaves some out. Altogether roughly 73,000 clones are present, around 86% being singletons, with the ten largest covering around 7.8%. The V end was cut by 4 bases, the J end by 1 base, with 5 bases between. The CDR3 is made up of 13 amino acids. Germline CDR1 SGDLS, CDR2 YYNGEE. Study-level results: Declining HvG levels early post-transplant were linked to peak circulating GvH clone levels. Recipient-marrow GvH clones were detected, some having first appeared in ileum or blood. Those patients showing graft-donor T cell macrochimerism displayed high graft-versus-host to host-versus-graft clonal ratios in allografts.

Note on this clone: Its cognate antigen is unknown.

The chain carries TRBV9 and TRBJ2-2; D uncertain. The sequence derives from a human donor who was the organ donor for an intestinal transplant. The sample was unstimulated CD8+ T cells sorted from spleen or lymph node cells, taken before transplant. CDR3 sequence: CASSPLNTGELFF. The CDR3 DNA reads as TGTGCCAGCAGCCCGCTGAACACCGGGGAGCTGTTTTTT.